Listed below are T cell receptor beta chains from one sample, sequenced in a study of identical twins. MiXCR, applied by TCRdb to the 5' RACE reads, yields one record per CDR3 protein. The sample holds about 240,000 distinct CDR3 sequences; roughly 13% are singletons and the top ten take more than 3.5%. A further study also used this sample, focusing on yellow fever vaccine responses in identical twins.

The sample consisted of memory (CD45RO+) T cells sorted from blood. Receptor source: a woman aged 18-29 years in good health. CDR3s include the opening cysteine and the closing phenylalanine or tryptophan. The order of the fields is clone size, J gene, V gene, D gene, CDR3 protein, CDR3 DNA. A D gene is named only where the DNA matches it firmly. For some rows the clone size is stated as once, few or many, or as a class when expanded; others skip it.

NA TRBJ2-1 TRBV12-3/TRBV12-4 NA CASSFVSVAINEQFF TGTGCCAGCAGTTTTGTATCAGTCGCAATCAATGAGCAGTTCTTC
few TRBJ2-3 TRBV2 TRBD2 CASSEIAGADTQYF TGTGCCAGCAGTGAAATAGCGGGTGCAGATACGCAGTATTTT
few TRBJ2-4 TRBV5-4 TRBD2 CASSSGLAATKNIQYF TGTGCCAGCAGCTCGGGACTAGCGGCTACCAAAAACATTCAGTACTTC
many TRBJ2-1 TRBV5-1 NA CASSPGWGSSYNEQFF TGCGCCAGCAGCCCCGGGTGGGGGAGCTCCTACAATGAGCAGTTCTTC
NA TRBJ2-3 TRBV6-5 TRBD2 CASSYRWRGASTDTQYF TGTGCCAGCAGTTACCGCTGGCGGGGGGCTAGCACAGATACGCAGTATTTT
NA TRBJ2-1 TRBV15 TRBD2 CATSLQREAYNEQFF TGTGCCACCAGCCTTCAGCGGGAGGCCTACAATGAGCAGTTCTTC
NA TRBJ1-1 TRBV27 NA CASSPQSREAFF TGTGCCAGCAGTCCCCAGAGCCGGGAAGCTTTCTTT
few TRBJ2-4 TRBV21-1 NA CASSKARGGRAKNIQYF TGTGCCAGCAGCAAAGCGCGAGGGGGTCGCGCCAAAAACATTCAGTACTTC
NA TRBJ1-3 TRBV6-5 NA CASSYSMGSTRGNTIYF TGTGCCAGCAGTTACTCGATGGGCTCAACAAGGGGAAACACCATATATTTT
NA TRBJ2-3 TRBV7-8 NA CASSLATLGGRGDGTQYF TGTGCCAGCAGCTTGGCCACACTAGGGGGGAGGGGAGATGGGACGCAGTATTTT
few TRBJ2-1 TRBV5-1 TRBD2 CASSLERPGTSSNEQFF TGCGCCAGCAGCTTGGAGCGCCCCGGGACTAGCAGCAATGAGCAGTTCTTC
many TRBJ1-1 TRBV18 NA CASSPSGGGTEAFF TGTGCCAGCTCACCGAGCGGGGGGGGCACTGAAGCTTTCTTT
few TRBJ2-1 TRBV28 NA CASSSPFNEQFF TGTGCCAGCAGTTCCCCCTTCAATGAGCAGTTCTTC
NA TRBJ2-5 TRBV25-1 TRBD2 CASSGTSGALETQYF TGTGCCAGCAGTGGGACTAGCGGGGCTCTAGAGACCCAGTACTTC
NA TRBJ2-5 TRBV4-2 NA CASSQEGVETQYF TGTGCCAGCAGCCAAGAAGGGGTAGAGACCCAGTACTTC
many TRBJ2-1 TRBV12-3/TRBV12-4 TRBD2 CASSLTSGAKTEQFF TGTGCCAGCAGTTTAACTAGCGGGGCCAAGACTGAGCAGTTCTTC
NA TRBJ2-3 TRBV18 TRBD2 CASSRAHAGLAGNTDTQYF TGTGCCAGCTCACGGGCCCACGCGGGACTAGCGGGAAATACAGATACGCAGTATTTT
NA TRBJ2-5 TRBV12-3/TRBV12-4 TRBD1 CASGYRQGGGETQYF TGTGCCAGCGGTTACCGACAGGGGGGTGGAGAGACCCAGTACTTC
many TRBJ2-2 TRBV7-3 NA CASSLIINGELFF TGTGCCAGCAGCTTGATTATAAACGGGGAGCTGTTTTTT
NA TRBJ1-1 TRBV3-1 TRBD1 CASSPTGHTEAFF TGTGCCAGCAGCCCGACAGGGCACACTGAAGCTTTCTTT
few TRBJ2-1 TRBV6-5 TRBD2 CASSSGGTSRSGQFF TGTGCCAGCAGTTCGGGGGGGACTTCCCGCTCGGGGCAGTTCTTC
NA TRBJ1-6 TRBV4-3 TRBD1 CASSQAQQGRSPLHF TGCGCCAGCAGCCAAGCCCAACAGGGGAGATCACCCCTCCACTTT